The 27 T cell receptor beta chains given below trace back to one sample, sequenced in a study of blood T cell repertoires in COVID-19. TCRdb's table, derived via immunoSEQ multiplex PCR, lists solely in-frame clones and lacks some. The sample has approximately 240,000 clones; around 90% are singletons. Sequencing input: peripheral blood. These receptors all come from a man aged 30-40 years with COVID-19, enrolled during active disease.

The rearrangement uses TRBV6-5 and TRBJ2-1, with D possibly TRBD2 on 6 matching bases. CDR3 size: 14 residues. V dropped 8 bases and J dropped 3 bases, with 14 bases sitting between them. CDR1 is MNHEY, CDR2 SVGAGI, per germline. The CDR3 nucleotides read TGTGCCAGCGACCCGGCGGGGTTCTACAATGAGCAGTTCTTC. This encodes CASDPAGFYNEQFF.

The rearrangement joins TRBV4-2 to TRBJ1-6; no definite D call. The CDR3 extends over 16 amino acids. CDR1 and CDR2 (germline): LGHNA, YNFKEQ. Trimming left V 5 bases short and J 0 bases short, with 11 bases between. CDR3 in amino acids: CASSSSSSSYNSPLHF. CDR3 bases: TGTGCCAGCAGCTCCTCATCGAGCTCCTATAATTCACCCCTCCACTTT.

The chain has TRBV5-1 and TRBJ1-6; D is possibly TRBD1 (6 bases). The CDR3 runs 15 residues. The V and J ends lost 4 bases and 7 bases respectively, with 15 bases between them. Germline values: CDR1 SGHRS, CDR2 YFSETQ. The chain's CDR3 is CASSLNRAPNSPLHF. The CDR3, as DNA: TGCGCCAGCAGCCTGAACAGGGCCCCGAATTCACCCCTCCACTTT.

The chain uses TRBV6-5 and TRBJ1-5, with no clear D. Germline V gives CDR1 MNHEY, CDR2 SVGAGI. Trimming shortened V by 6 bases and J by 2 bases, and 8 bases separated the two germline ends. This CDR3 is built from 13 residues. The CDR3 region has the DNA TGTGCCAGCAGACGGTTGGGCAATCAGCCCCAGCATTTT. This encodes CASRRLGNQPQHF.

The rearrangement uses TRBV7-9 and TRBJ2-5, with 14 bases matching TRBD2. The CDR3 is 18 residues long. Trimming removed 0 bases from V and 2 bases from J; junction bases left unmatched: 5. Germline V gene data show CDR1 as SEHNR and CDR2 as FQNEAQ (reference sequence). The CDR3 here is CASSLARTSGGTQETQYF. CDR3 sequence (DNA): TGTGCCAGCAGCTTAGCCCGGACTAGCGGGGGGACTCAAGAGACCCAGTACTTC.

The chain uses TRBV2 and TRBJ2-5; 9 positions agree with TRBD2. The CDR3 runs 16 residues. Germline CDR1 reads SNHLY; CDR2 reads FYNNEI. Trimming cost V 2 bases and J 5 bases; bases outside gene matches: 9. The CDR3 is CASSEPRLAEGETQYF. For the CDR3, the DNA is TGTGCCAGCAGTGAACCGCGACTAGCGGAGGGGGAGACCCAGTACTTC.

V is TRBV10-2 and J is TRBJ2-5; 7 nucleotides match TRBD2. Trimming at V came to 8 bases and at J to 3 bases, leaving 6 bases not matched to a gene. Germline CDR1 is WSHSY and CDR2 is SAAADI. This CDR3 is built from 13 residues. The CDR3 nucleotides read TGCGCCAGCCTATTTGCGGGGGAAGAGACCCAGTACTTC. Amino acid sequence: CASLFAGEETQYF.

The V call is TRBV25-1, the J call TRBJ1-3, with unresolved D. This CDR3 is 17 amino acids long. With 7 bases removed from V and 0 bases from J, the gap between germline ends came to 19 bases. CDR1 and CDR2 (germline): MGHDK, SYGVNS. CDR3 residues: CASILSVRGTSGNTIYF. The CDR3 DNA follows: TGTGCCAGCATCCTCTCGGTACGGGGTACCTCTGGAAACACCATATATTTT.

The chain recombines TRBV19 with TRBJ1-3, with D maybe TRBD1 (5 bases). The germline CDR1 and CDR2 sequences are LNHDA and SQIVND (reference sequence). This CDR3 has 14 amino acids. Trimming removed 3 bases at V and 4 bases at J, with 10 bases between. In nucleotides, the CDR3 is TGTGCCAGTAGTATGCCCGCAGGGGGAAACACCATATATTTT. This encodes CASSMPAGGNTIYF.

The V gene is TRBV9, the J gene TRBJ1-2, with D maybe TRBD1 (5 bases). Germline V CDR1 and CDR2: SGDLS, YYNGEE. V was trimmed by 0 bases and J by 7 bases, leaving 22 bases between them. This CDR3 has 17 residues. DNA for the CDR3: TGTGCCAGCAGCGTAGGGGGAGGAGGGGCGCTAGGTGTTGGCTACACCTTC. It yields the protein CASSVGGGGALGVGYTF. The full variable domain, its missing parts supplied by reference TRBV9 and TRBJ1-2, is DSGVTQTPKHLITATGQRVTLRCSPRSGDLSVYWYQQSLDQGLQFLIQYYNGEERAKGNILERFSAQQFPDLHSELNLSSLELGDSALYFCASSVGGGGALGVGYTFGSGTRLTVV.

This chain joins TRBV11-3 and TRBJ1-6, with 7 bases identical to TRBD1. Germline-derived CDR1 and CDR2 are SGHNT and YENEEA. The V gene end was trimmed by 6 bases and the J gene end by 8 bases; junction bases not matched to a gene: 4. The CDR3 contains 13 residues. CDR3 sequence: CASSLDRDSPLHF. The CDR3, as DNA: TGTGCCAGCAGTCTCGACAGGGATTCACCCCTCCACTTT. Full variable domain (outside the CDR3, taken from reference TRBV11-3 and TRBJ1-6): EAGVVQSPRYKIIEKKQPVAFWCNPISGHNTLYWYLQNLGQGPELLIRYENEEAVDDSQLPKDRFSAERLKGVDSTLKIQPAELGDSAVYLCASSLDRDSPLHFGNGTRLTVT.

CDR3 protein: CASSPRGRATQYF. The CDR3 DNA is TGTGCCAGCAGTCCCAGGGGTCGGGCGACCCAGTACTTC. The chain recombines TRBV27 with TRBJ2-5; TRBD1 might be the D (6 bases). The CDR3 spans 13 residues. The ends were cut back, 5 bases at V and 7 bases at J, with 14 bases in the middle. CDR1 MNHEY and CDR2 SMNVEV come from the germline V gene (reference sequence).

The rearrangement uses TRBV4-1 and TRBJ2-5; D is perhaps TRBD2 (6 bases). Germline CDR1 reads MGHRA; CDR2 reads YSYEKL. Trimming took off 3 bases at V and 0 bases at J, with 23 bases between the two ends. The length of the CDR3 is 19 residues. CDR3 sequence: CASSQNKRTDGGNQETQYF. Written as DNA, the CDR3 is TGCGCCAGCAGCCAGAACAAAAGGACGGACGGGGGAAACCAAGAGACCCAGTACTTC.

The chain joins TRBV19 to TRBJ2-1; D gene ambiguous. V lost 0 bases and J 0 bases, leaving 3 bases between the germline ends. Germline V gives CDR1 LNHDA, CDR2 SQIVND (reference sequence). This CDR3 comprises 14 residues. In DNA form, the CDR3 reads TGTGCCAGTAGTATAGACAGCTCCTACAATGAGCAGTTCTTC. It specifies CASSIDSSYNEQFF.

V and J are TRBV9 and TRBJ1-3; 7 bases align to TRBD1. The ends lost 3 bases at V and 2 bases at J; junction bases unmatched: 8. CDR1 is SGDLS, CDR2 YYNGEE, per germline. The CDR3 loop spans 16 amino acids. CDR3 in amino acids: CASSANTDRAGNTIYF. The CDR3 bases are TGTGCCAGCAGCGCAAACACCGACAGGGCTGGAAACACCATATATTTT.

V is TRBV19 and J is TRBJ2-5; weak D call: TRBD2 (6 bases). Germline CDR1 LNHDA, CDR2 SQIVND (reference sequence). The CDR3 has 13 residues. Trimming shortened V by 5 bases and J by 1 base, and 8 bases separated the two germline ends. As DNA, the CDR3 is TGTGCCAGTAGTGTGGGACTCCAAGAGACCCAGTACTTC. Translated, it gives CASSVGLQETQYF. Complete variable domain (other parts from reference TRBV19 and TRBJ2-5): DGGITQSPKYLFRKEGQNVTLSCEQNLNHDAMYWYRQDPGQGLRLIYYSQIVNDFQKGDIAEGYSVSREKKESFPLTVTSAQKNPTAFYLCASSVGLQETQYFGPGTRLLVL.

V gene TRBV7-9 combines with J gene TRBJ1-1; D may be TRBD1 (6 bases). The CDR3 sequence is 15 residues long. Germline assignment: CDR1 SEHNR and CDR2 FQNEAQ (reference sequence). Trimming pared 5 bases from V and 2 bases from J, leaving 15 bases between. CDR3 in amino acids: CASSTPGTTNTEAFF. In DNA, the CDR3 is TGTGCCAGCAGCACCCCCGGGACAACAAACACTGAAGCTTTCTTT. The full variable domain, its missing parts supplied by reference TRBV7-9 and TRBJ1-1, is DTGVSQNPRHKITKRGQNVTFRCDPISEHNRLYWYRQTLGQGPEFLTYFQNEAQLEKSRLLSDRFSAERPKGSFSTLEIQRTEQGDSAMYLCASSTPGTTNTEAFFGQGTRLTVV.

CDR3 coding DNA: TGTGCCAGCAGCCCTGAGGGGACAGGGGGCACAGATACGCAGTATTTT. Its translation is CASSPEGTGGTDTQYF. V usage is TRBV7-6 and J usage is TRBJ2-3; TRBD1 matches 10 bases. The CDR3 contains 16 residues. The germline CDR1 and CDR2 sequences are SGHVS and FNYEAQ. The V and J ends lost 5 bases and 1 base, in that order; junction bases with no gene match: 6.

This chain joins TRBV5-4 and TRBJ1-2; TRBD1 aligns across 8 bases. Germline CDR1 SGHNT, CDR2 YYREEE (reference sequence). The CDR3 loop spans 16 amino acids. V dropped 4 bases and J dropped 0; count of bases not matched to a gene: 8. Here the CDR3 DNA reads TGTGCCAGCAGCCGACAGGGGTCAGAGGCTAACTATGGCTACACCTTC. Amino acids: CASSRQGSEANYGYTF.

The chain has TRBV19 and TRBJ2-7; TRBD2 agrees at 7 bases. The germline gives CDR1 LNHDA, CDR2 SQIVND (reference sequence). This CDR3 comprises 15 residues. After removal of 3 bases from V and 2 bases from J, the junction contained 7 bases not matched to a gene. The DNA of the CDR3 is TGTGCCAGTAGTATGGGGAGGGGAAGACCCTACGAGCAGTACTTC. It codes for CASSMGRGRPYEQYF.

J is TRBJ1-3 and V is TRBV5-1; tentatively, D is TRBD1 (6 bases). The germline gives CDR1 SGHRS, CDR2 YFSETQ. Trimming took 3 bases from V and 0 from J, leaving 13 bases between them. This CDR3 has 16 amino acids. CDR3 bases: TGCGCCAGCAGCTCTACAGGGTCCGGCTCTGGAAACACCATATATTTT. This translates into CASSSTGSGSGNTIYF.

This chain links TRBV29-1 with TRBJ1-1, with a possible D match to TRBD1 (5 bases). The CDR3 extends over 15 amino acids. Trimming took off 2 bases at V and 3 bases at J, with 16 bases between the two ends. Germline-derived CDR1 and CDR2 are SQVTM and ANQGSEA. CDR3 sequence: CSVETQGLQYTEAFF. The DNA for the CDR3 is TGCAGCGTTGAAACCCAGGGTCTACAGTACACTGAAGCTTTCTTT.

J is TRBJ1-3 and V is TRBV4-1; D uncertain. CDR3 length equals 16 residues. V lost 4 bases, J lost 0 bases, and 13 bases lay in between. Germline V lookup: CDR1 MGHRA, CDR2 YSYEKL. CDR3 sequence (DNA): TGCGCCAGCAGCCCCGGACCCGGGAACTCTGGAAACACCATATATTTT. This codes for CASSPGPGNSGNTIYF.

V gene TRBV11-2 combines with J gene TRBJ1-1, with 9 positions matching TRBD1. CDR3 length: 15 amino acids. With V trimmed by 5 bases and J by 4 bases, 8 bases remained unmatched. In germline, CDR1 is SGHAT, CDR2 FQNNGV. The CDR3 region is CASSTRTGAGTEAFF. The CDR3 coding sequence is TGTGCCAGCAGCACCCGGACAGGGGCGGGCACTGAAGCTTTCTTT.

The gene calls are TRBV10-1 and TRBJ2-5; D gene ambiguous. Trimming took 6 bases from V and 1 from J, leaving 12 bases between them. The length of the CDR3 is 14 residues. Germline CDR1 WNHNN, CDR2 SYGVQD (reference sequence). CDR3 loop: CASSAPGVQETQYF. DNA for the CDR3: TGCGCCAGCAGCGCCCCGGGTGTCCAAGAGACCCAGTACTTC.

The rearrangement uses TRBV6-1 and TRBJ1-2; the D gene is possibly TRBD1 (5 bases). Trimming removed 1 base at V and 7 bases at J, with 10 bases between. CDR1 and CDR2 (germline): MNHNS, SASEGT. The CDR3 length is 13 residues. CDR3 DNA sequence: TGTGCCAGCAGTGAAGACGGCAGGGTTGGCTACACCTTC. It is translated as CASSEDGRVGYTF.

The chain uses TRBV10-3 and TRBJ1-6, with TRBD1 matching over 11 bases. The CDR3 loop spans 14 amino acids. Germline values: CDR1 ENHRY, CDR2 SYGVKD. The J segment lost 8 bases and the V segment lost 9 bases, leaving 6 bases of the junction unmatched. CDR3 bases: TGTGCCATTACTTCGGGACAGGGGGATTCACCCCTCCACTTT. Translation gives CAITSGQGDSPLHF.